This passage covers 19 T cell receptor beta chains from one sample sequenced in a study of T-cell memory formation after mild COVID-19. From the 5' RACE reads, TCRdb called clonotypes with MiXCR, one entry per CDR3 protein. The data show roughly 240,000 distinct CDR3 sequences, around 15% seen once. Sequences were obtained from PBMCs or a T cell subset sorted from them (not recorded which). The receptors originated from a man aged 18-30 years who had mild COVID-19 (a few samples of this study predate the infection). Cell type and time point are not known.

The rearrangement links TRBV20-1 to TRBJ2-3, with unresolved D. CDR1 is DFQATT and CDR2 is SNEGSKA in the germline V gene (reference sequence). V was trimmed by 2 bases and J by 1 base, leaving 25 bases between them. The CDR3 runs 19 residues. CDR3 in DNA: TGCAGTGCTAGATTCCCCTGGAGCGTAATCGGGCACGGCACAGATACGCAGTATTTT. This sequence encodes CSARFPWSVIGHGTDTQYF.

The CDR3 region has the DNA TGTGCCAGCAGCTTAGAAAGCGGGGGGGCCTACAATGAGCAGTTCTTC. This translates into CASSLESGGAYNEQFF. The V gene is TRBV9, the J gene TRBJ2-1; 10 positions match TRBD2. CDR3 length: 16 amino acids. Germline V lookup: CDR1 SGDLS, CDR2 YYNGEE. The trim removed 4 bases at V and 2 bases at J, leaving 6 bases unmatched.

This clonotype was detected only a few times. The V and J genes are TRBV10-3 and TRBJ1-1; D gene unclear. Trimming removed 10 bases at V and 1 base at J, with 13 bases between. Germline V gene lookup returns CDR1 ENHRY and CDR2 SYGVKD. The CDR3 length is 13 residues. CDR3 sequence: CATSRAGNTEAFF. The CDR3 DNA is TGTGCCACCTCGCGGGCGGGGAACACTGAAGCTTTCTTT.

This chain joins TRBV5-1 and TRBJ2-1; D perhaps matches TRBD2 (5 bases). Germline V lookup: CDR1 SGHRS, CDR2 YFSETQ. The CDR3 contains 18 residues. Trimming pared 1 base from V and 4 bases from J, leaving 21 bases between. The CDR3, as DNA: TGCGCCAGCAGCTTGCGGGGAGTAGGAGTGGTGGGATACAATGAGCAGTTCTTC. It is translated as CASSLRGVGVVGYNEQFF.

In DNA form, the CDR3 reads TGTGCCAGCAGTTTAGTCTTACAGGGGAAGGTAGTAACTGAAGCTTTCTTT. It is translated as CASSLVLQGKVVTEAFF. The V and J genes are TRBV28 and TRBJ1-1; 7 bases are shared with TRBD1. Germline V CDR1 and CDR2: MDHEN, SYDVKM. With V trimmed by 2 bases and J by 5 bases, 14 bases remained unmatched. CDR3 length: 17 residues.

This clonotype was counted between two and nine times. CDR3 protein: CASSFWTESPEAFF. The CDR3 nucleotides are TGTGCCAGCAGCTTTTGGACGGAGAGCCCTGAAGCTTTCTTT. V usage is TRBV3-1 and J usage is TRBJ1-1; no clear D gene. The CDR3 covers 14 residues. V was shortened by 5 bases and J by 6 bases, with 16 bases between the two germline ends. From germline, CDR1 is LGHDT and CDR2 YNNKEL (reference sequence). The whole variable domain, remainder taken from reference TRBV3-1 and TRBJ1-1, is DTAVSQTPKYLVTQMGNDKSIKCEQNLGHDTMYWYKQDSKKFLKIMFSYNNKELIINETVPNRFSPKSPDKAHLNLHINSLELGDSAVYFCASSFWTESPEAFFGQGTRLTVV.

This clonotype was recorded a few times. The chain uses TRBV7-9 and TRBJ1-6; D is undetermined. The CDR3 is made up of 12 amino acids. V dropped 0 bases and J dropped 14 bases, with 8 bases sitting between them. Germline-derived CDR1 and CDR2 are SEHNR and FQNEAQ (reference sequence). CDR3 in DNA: TGTGCCAGCAGCTTAGCGCAGTGGGCCCTCCACTTT. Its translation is CASSLAQWALHF.

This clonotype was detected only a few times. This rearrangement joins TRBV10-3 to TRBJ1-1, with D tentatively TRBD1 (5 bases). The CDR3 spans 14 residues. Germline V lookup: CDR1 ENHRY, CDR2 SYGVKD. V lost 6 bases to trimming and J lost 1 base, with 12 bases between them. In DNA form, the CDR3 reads TGTGCCATCAGCGCAGGGTTTCGGAACACTGAAGCTTTCTTT. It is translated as CAISAGFRNTEAFF.

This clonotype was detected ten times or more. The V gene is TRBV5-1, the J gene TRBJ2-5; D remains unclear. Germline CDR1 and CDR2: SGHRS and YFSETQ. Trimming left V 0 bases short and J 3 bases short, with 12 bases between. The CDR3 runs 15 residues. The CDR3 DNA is TGCGCCAGCAGCTTGGCGCAGTTCCCGGAAGAGACCCAGTACTTC. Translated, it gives CASSLAQFPEETQYF.

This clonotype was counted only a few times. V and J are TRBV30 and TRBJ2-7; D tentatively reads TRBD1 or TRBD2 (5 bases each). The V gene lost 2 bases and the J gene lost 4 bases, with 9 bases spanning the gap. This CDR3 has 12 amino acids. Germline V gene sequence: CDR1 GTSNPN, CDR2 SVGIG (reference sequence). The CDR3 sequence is CAWSPGGYEQYF. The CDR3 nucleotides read TGTGCCTGGAGTCCTGGGGGATACGAGCAGTACTTC.

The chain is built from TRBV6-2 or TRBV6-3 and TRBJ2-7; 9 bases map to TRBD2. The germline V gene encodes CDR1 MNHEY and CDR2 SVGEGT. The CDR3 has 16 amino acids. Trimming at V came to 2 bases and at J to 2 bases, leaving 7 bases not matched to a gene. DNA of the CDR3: TGTGCCAGCAGTTACCGGCTAGCGGGGATACCCTACGAGCAGTACTTC. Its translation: CASSYRLAGIPYEQYF.

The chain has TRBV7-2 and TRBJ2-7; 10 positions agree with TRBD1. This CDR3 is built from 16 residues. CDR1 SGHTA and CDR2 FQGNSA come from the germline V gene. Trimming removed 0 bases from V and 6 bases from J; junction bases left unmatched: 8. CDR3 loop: CASSLAPIGQGGEQYV. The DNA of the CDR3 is TGTGCCAGCAGCTTAGCCCCCATAGGACAGGGGGGCGAGCAGTACGTC.

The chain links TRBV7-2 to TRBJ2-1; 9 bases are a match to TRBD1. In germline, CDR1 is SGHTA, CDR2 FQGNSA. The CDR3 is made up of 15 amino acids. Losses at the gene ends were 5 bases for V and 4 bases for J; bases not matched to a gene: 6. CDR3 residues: CASSPMTGGYNEQFF. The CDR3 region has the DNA TGTGCCAGCAGCCCGATGACAGGGGGATACAATGAGCAGTTCTTC.

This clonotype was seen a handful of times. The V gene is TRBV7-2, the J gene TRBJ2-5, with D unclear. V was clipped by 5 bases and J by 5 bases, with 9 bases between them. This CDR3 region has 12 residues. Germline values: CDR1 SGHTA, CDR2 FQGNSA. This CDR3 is CASSRLRETQYF. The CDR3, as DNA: TGTGCCAGCAGCCGACTCCGGGAGACCCAGTACTTC.

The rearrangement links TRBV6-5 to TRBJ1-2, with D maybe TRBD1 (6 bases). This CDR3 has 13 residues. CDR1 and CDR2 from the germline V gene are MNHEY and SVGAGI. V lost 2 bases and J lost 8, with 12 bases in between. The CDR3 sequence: CASSYAGEEGYTF. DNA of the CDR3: TGTGCCAGCAGTTACGCAGGGGAAGAGGGCTACACCTTC.

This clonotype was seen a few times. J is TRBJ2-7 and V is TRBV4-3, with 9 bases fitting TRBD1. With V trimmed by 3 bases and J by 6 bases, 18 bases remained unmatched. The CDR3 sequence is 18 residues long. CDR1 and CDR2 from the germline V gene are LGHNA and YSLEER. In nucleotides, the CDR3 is TGCGCCAGCAGCCAGGACCCTCTGGGACAGGGATTCTACTCCGAGCAGTACGTC. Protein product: CASSQDPLGQGFYSEQYV.

CDR3 in amino acids: CASSLAQDRGEETQYF. The DNA of the CDR3 is TGTGCCAGCAGCTTAGCACAGGACAGGGGGGAAGAGACCCAGTACTTC. The chain uses TRBV7-6 and TRBJ2-5; 10 bases are shared with TRBD1. Trimming cost V 0 bases and J 3 bases; bases outside gene matches: 4. CDR3 length: 16 residues. The germline CDR1 and CDR2 sequences are SGHVS and FNYEAQ. Based on the CDR3 plus reference TRBV7-6 and TRBJ2-5, the full variable domain is GAGVSQSPRYKVTKRGQDVALRCDPISGHVSLYWYRQALGQGPEFLTYFNYEAQQDKSGLPNDRFSAERPEGSISTLTIQRTEQRDSAMYRCASSLAQDRGEETQYFGPGTRLLVL.

The CDR3 here is CASSLERGLTEAFF. The CDR3 DNA is TGTGCCAGCAGCTTGGAGAGGGGGTTGACTGAAGCTTTCTTT. The chain joins TRBV5-5 to TRBJ1-1; TRBD1 is a possible D gene (6 bases). The CDR3 has 14 residues. V lost 0 bases and J lost 5, with 11 bases in between. Germline assignment: CDR1 SGHKS and CDR2 YYEKEE (reference sequence).

The CDR3 here is CASRAGSYGYTF. The CDR3 DNA reads as TGTGCCAGCAGAGCAGGGTCCTATGGCTACACCTTC. The V call is TRBV12-3 or TRBV12-4, the J call TRBJ1-2; D may be TRBD1 (5 bases). The CDR3 extends over 12 amino acids. V dropped 6 bases and J dropped 4 bases, with 9 bases sitting between them.